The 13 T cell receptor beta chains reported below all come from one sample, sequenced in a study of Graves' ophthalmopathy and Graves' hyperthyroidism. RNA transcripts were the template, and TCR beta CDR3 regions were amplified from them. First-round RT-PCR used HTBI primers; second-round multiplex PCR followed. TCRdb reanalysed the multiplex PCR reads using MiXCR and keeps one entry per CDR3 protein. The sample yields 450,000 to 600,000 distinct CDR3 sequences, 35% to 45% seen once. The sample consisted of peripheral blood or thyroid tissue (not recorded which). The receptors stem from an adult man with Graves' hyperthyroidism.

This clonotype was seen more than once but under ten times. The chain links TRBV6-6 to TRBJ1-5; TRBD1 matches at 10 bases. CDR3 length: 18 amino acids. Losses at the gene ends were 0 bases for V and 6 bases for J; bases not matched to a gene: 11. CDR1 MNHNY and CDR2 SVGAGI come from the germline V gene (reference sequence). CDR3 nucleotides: TGTGCCAGCAGTTACTCCCTACGGACAGGGGGAGAGAGTCAGCCCCAGCATTTT. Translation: CASSYSLRTGGESQPQHF.

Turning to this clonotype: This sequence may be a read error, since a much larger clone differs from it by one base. Written as DNA, the CDR3 is TGTGCCAGTAGTGCACGACGGGGGCAATATAGCAATCAGCCCCAGCATTTT. The encoded protein is CASSARRGQYSNQPQHF. This chain links TRBV19 with TRBJ1-5, with D perhaps matching TRBD1 (6 bases). V lost 5 bases and J 0 bases, leaving 17 bases between the germline ends. Germline lookup yields CDR1 LNHDA and CDR2 SQIVND (reference sequence). CDR3 size: 17 residues.

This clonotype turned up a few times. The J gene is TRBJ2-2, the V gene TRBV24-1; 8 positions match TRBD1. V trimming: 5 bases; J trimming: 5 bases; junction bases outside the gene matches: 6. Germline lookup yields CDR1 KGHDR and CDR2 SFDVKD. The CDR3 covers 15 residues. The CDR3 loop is CATSAGQGWTGELFF. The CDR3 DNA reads TGTGCCACCAGTGCCGGACAGGGTTGGACCGGGGAGCTGTTTTTT.

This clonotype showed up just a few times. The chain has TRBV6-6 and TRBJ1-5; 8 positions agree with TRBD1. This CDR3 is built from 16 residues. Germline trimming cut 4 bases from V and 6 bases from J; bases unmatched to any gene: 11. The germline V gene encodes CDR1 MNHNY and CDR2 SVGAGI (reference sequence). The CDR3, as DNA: TGTGCCAGCAGTTTCAAGCAGGGGGCGTACCCTCAGCCCCAGCATTTT. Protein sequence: CASSFKQGAYPQPQHF.

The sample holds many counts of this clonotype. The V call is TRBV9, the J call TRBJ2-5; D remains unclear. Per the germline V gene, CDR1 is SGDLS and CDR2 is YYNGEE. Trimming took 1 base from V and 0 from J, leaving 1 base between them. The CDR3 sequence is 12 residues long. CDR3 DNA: TGTGCCAGCAGCGTAAACCAAGAGACCCAGTACTTC. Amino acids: CASSVNQETQYF.

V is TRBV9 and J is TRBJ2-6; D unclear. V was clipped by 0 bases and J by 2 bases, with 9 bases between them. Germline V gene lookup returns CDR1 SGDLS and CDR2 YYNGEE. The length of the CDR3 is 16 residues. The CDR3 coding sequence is TGTGCCAGCAGCGTAGGAACGAGCCCTGGGGCCAACGTCCTGACTTTC. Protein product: CASSVGTSPGANVLTF.

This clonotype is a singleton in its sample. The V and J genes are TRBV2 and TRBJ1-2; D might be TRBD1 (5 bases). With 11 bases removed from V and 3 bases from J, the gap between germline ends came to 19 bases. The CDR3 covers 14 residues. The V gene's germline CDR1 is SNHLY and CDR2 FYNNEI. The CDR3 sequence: CAGHSGGSDYGYTF. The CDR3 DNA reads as TGTGCCGGCCATAGCGGGGGGTCGGACTATGGCTACACCTTC. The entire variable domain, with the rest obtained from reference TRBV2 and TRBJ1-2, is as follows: EPEVTQTPSHQVTQMGQEVILRCVPISNHLYFYWYRQILGQKVEFLVSFYNNEISEKSEIFDDQFSVERPDGSNFTLKIRSTKLEDSAMYFCAGHSGGSDYGYTFGSGTRLTVV.

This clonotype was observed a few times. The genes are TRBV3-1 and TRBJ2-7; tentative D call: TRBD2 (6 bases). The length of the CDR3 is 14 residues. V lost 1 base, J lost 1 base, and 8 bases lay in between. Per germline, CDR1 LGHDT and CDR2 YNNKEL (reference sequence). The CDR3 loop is CASSQAGESYEQYF. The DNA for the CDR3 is TGTGCCAGCAGCCAAGCGGGGGAGTCCTACGAGCAGTACTTC.

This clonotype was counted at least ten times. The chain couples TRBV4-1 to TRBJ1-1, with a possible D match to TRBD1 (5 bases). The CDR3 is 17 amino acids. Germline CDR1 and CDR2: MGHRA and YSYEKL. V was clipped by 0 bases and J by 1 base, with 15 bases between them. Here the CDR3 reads CASSQDWGQGPNTEAFF. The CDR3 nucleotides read TGCGCCAGCAGCCAAGATTGGGGCCAGGGACCGAACACTGAAGCTTTCTTT.

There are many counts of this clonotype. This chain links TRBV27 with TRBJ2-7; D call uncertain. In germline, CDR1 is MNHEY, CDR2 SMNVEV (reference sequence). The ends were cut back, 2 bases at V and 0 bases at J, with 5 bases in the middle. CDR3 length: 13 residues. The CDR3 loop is CASSLGFSYEQYF. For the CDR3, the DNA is TGTGCCAGCAGTTTAGGGTTCTCCTACGAGCAGTACTTC.

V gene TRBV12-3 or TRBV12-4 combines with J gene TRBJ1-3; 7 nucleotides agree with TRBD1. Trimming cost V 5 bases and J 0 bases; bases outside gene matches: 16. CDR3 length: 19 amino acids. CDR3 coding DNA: TGTGCCAGCAGTCCGTACTCGACGATACAGGGGATCTCTGGAAACACCATATATTTT. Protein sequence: CASSPYSTIQGISGNTIYF.

CDR3 sequence (DNA): TGTGCCAGTAGCCAAAGGAGGGGCGGTGGCACCTCCTACAATGAGCAGTTCTTC. This codes for CASSQRRGGGTSYNEQFF. The rearrangement joins TRBV19 to TRBJ2-5; D might be TRBD2 (6 bases). The end of the DNA is better explained by TRBJ2-1, so the J call may be wrong. CDR3 length: 18 residues. Germline values: CDR1 LNHDA, CDR2 SQIVND (reference sequence).

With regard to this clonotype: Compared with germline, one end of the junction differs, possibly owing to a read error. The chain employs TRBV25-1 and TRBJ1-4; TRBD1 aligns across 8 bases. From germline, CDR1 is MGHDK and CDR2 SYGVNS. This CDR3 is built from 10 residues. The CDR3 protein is CASSEGSGGF. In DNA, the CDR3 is TGTGCCAGCAGTGAAGGGTCAGGGGGCTTT.